This T cell receptor (beta chain) was recorded in a study of cytomegalovirus exposure and HLA in healthy donors. Study-level background: Within the Caucasian-associated ancestry cluster were 81% of the 398 genotyped donors. Study outcomes and limitations: A few chains tied to CMV proved CMV antigen-specific in vitro.

Primers for the PCR totalled 60 Vbeta and 13 Jbeta. Assay used: immunoSEQ multiplex PCR; TCRdb lists only in-frame clones, some missing. This sample has tens of thousands of clones; roughly 78% occur once, and the top ten carry around 4%. From germline, CDR1 is SGHRS and CDR2 YFSETQ. The CDR3 length is 15 residues. The V end lost 0 bases, the J end lost 1 base, and 11 bases lay between the germline ends. Each donor was healthy, and each was a bone marrow donor. A note on this clone: The antigen remains undetermined. Different DNA sequences within this sample yield the same CDR3.

Sequenced sample: PBMCs. The sequence was collected from a male donor in good health and CMV-seropositive. The chain couples TRBV5-1 to TRBJ2-7; no reliable D call. The CDR3 DNA sequence: TGCGCCAGCAGCTTGGGGCTGATCCTTTCCTACGAGCAGTACTTC. Residues: CASSLGLILSYEQYF.